One and the same sample provided the 24 T cell receptor beta chains below, sequenced in a study of cytomegalovirus exposure and HLA in healthy donors. Researchers ran the PCR with 60 Vbeta and 13 Jbeta primers. Generated by immunoSEQ multiplex PCR, the TCRdb table keeps only in-frame clones and is missing some. The table lists about 260,000 clones, about 83% of them singletons. Material for sequencing was PBMCs. All receptors come from a woman aged 40 to 50 in good health and CMV-seropositive.

The J gene is TRBJ1-1, the V gene TRBV28; D might be TRBD1 (5 bases). The CDR3 has 15 residues. Trimming shortened V by 2 bases and J by 2 bases, and 12 bases separated the two germline ends. CDR1 is MDHEN and CDR2 is SYDVKM in the germline V gene. As DNA, the CDR3 is TGTGCCAGCAGTTTAAGACAGCCCCTAAACACTGAAGCTTTCTTT. It encodes CASSLRQPLNTEAFF.

This sequence joins TRBV6-4 and TRBJ1-5; 7 bases are a match to TRBD1. Germline trimming cut 6 bases from V and 2 bases from J; bases unmatched to any gene: 7. The CDR3 contains 15 residues. Germline V lookup: CDR1 MRHNA, CDR2 SNTAGT. CDR3 coding DNA: TGTGCCAGCAGCCCCACAGGGGTCGGCAATCAGCCCCAGCATTTT. Encoded protein: CASSPTGVGNQPQHF.

The chain combines TRBV28 with TRBJ1-5; unclear D gene. This CDR3 is built from 13 residues. Per germline, CDR1 MDHEN and CDR2 SYDVKM. Trimming took 6 bases from V and 6 from J, leaving 12 bases between them. DNA for the CDR3: TGTGCCAGCAGGGAAGGCCTAGTTCAGCCCCAGCATTTT. Amino acid sequence: CASREGLVQPQHF.

This clone appeared once. The V call is TRBV25-1, the J call TRBJ1-2; D is possibly TRBD1 (5 bases). V was cut by 3 bases and J by 0 bases, with 11 bases left in between. CDR3 size: 15 residues. Germline CDR1 MGHDK, CDR2 SYGVNS. The CDR3 coding sequence is TGTGCCAGCAGTGATCGACAGCTAGCTAACTATGGCTACACCTTC. It specifies CASSDRQLANYGYTF.

This rearrangement joins TRBV7-2 to TRBJ2-1, with D perhaps matching TRBD2 (5 bases). This CDR3 contains 15 residues. Trimming pared 7 bases from V and 2 bases from J, leaving 15 bases between. CDR1 is SGHTA, CDR2 FQGNSA, per germline. The CDR3 DNA is TGTGCCAGCACCCTGGAGGACTTACCCTACAATGAGCAGTTCTTC. It encodes CASTLEDLPYNEQFF.

The rearrangement uses TRBV6-6 and TRBJ1-1; tentatively, D is TRBD1 (5 bases). The CDR3 contains 13 residues. Trimming stripped 10 bases from V and 0 bases from J, with 12 bases between. Germline loops: CDR1 MNHNY, CDR2 SVGAGI (reference sequence). DNA for the CDR3: TGTGCCACCGCGGGGCGGATGAACACTGAAGCTTTCTTT. Protein sequence: CATAGRMNTEAFF.

This clone appeared once. This sequence joins TRBV18 and TRBJ1-1; D unresolved. CDR3 length: 14 amino acids. Germline V gene data show CDR1 as KGHSH and CDR2 as LQKENI. Deletions cut 6 bases from V and 3 bases from J, with 14 bases between. CDR3 loop: CASSRNPWDTEAFF. The CDR3 region has the DNA TGTGCCAGCTCGCGGAACCCCTGGGACACTGAAGCTTTCTTT.

The rearrangement links TRBV13 to TRBJ2-5; 8 bases agree with TRBD1. The CDR3 has 16 residues. Germline CDR1 PRHDT, CDR2 FYEKMQ (reference sequence). The J segment lost 0 bases and the V segment lost 4 bases, leaving 7 bases of the junction unmatched. The CDR3 loop reads CASSSQGARDQETQYF. DNA of the CDR3: TGTGCCAGCAGCTCGCAGGGGGCGCGGGACCAAGAGACCCAGTACTTC.

The chain employs TRBV28 and TRBJ1-4, with 8 positions matching TRBD1. CDR3 length equals 17 residues. J lost 0 bases, V lost 8 bases, and 11 bases had no gene match. Germline V gene data show CDR1 as MDHEN and CDR2 as SYDVKM. Here the CDR3 DNA reads TGTGCCAGCCTAACCCCGCAGGGGGCTCCAACTAATGAAAAACTGTTTTTT. Translation: CASLTPQGAPTNEKLFF.

The chain uses TRBV19 and TRBJ1-1, with D possibly matching TRBD1 (6 bases). Trimming cost V 4 bases and J 8 bases, with 17 bases left between them. This CDR3 region has 14 residues. The germline V gene has CDR1 LNHDA and CDR2 SQIVND (reference sequence). The CDR3 sequence: CASSTQYREGEAFF. The CDR3 nucleotides are TGTGCCAGTAGTACCCAGTACAGGGAAGGGGAAGCTTTCTTT.

The genes are TRBV19 and TRBJ1-2; D not certain. The CDR3 is 14 amino acids. Trimming left V 2 bases short and J 0 bases short, with 7 bases between. Germline loops: CDR1 LNHDA, CDR2 SQIVND (reference sequence). CDR3 in DNA: TGTGCCAGTAGTATAACCGCAGCTAACTATGGCTACACCTTC. It translates to CASSITAANYGYTF.

V gene TRBV27 combines with J gene TRBJ2-2; TRBD1 aligns across 7 bases. The CDR3 sequence is 15 residues long. J lost 4 bases, V lost 5 bases, and 7 bases had no gene match. Germline CDR1 reads MNHEY; CDR2 reads SMNVEV (reference sequence). Here the CDR3 reads CASSPTGMSTGELFF. The CDR3 bases are TGTGCCAGCAGTCCGACAGGGATGAGCACCGGGGAGCTGTTTTTT.

This chain connects TRBV13 to TRBJ2-3, with 9 positions matching TRBD2. J was trimmed by 2 bases and V by 4 bases; bases with no gene match: 7. This CDR3 is built from 16 residues. Germline V lookup: CDR1 PRHDT, CDR2 FYEKMQ (reference sequence). In DNA, the CDR3 is TGTGCCAGCAGCTCCTTGGCGGGAGGGAACACAGATACGCAGTATTTT. Encoded protein: CASSSLAGGNTDTQYF.

This clone has just one count. The V gene is TRBV7-3, the J gene TRBJ2-1; 7 positions match TRBD2. Germline V CDR1 and CDR2: SGHTA, FQGTGA. The CDR3 totals 16 residues. V lost 5 bases, J lost 3 bases, and 10 bases stayed unmatched. The CDR3 reads CASSPRWLADYNEQFF. For the CDR3, the DNA is TGTGCCAGCAGCCCTCGATGGCTAGCGGACTACAATGAGCAGTTCTTC.

This clone was seen only once. V usage is TRBV30 and J usage is TRBJ1-2, with D possibly matching TRBD1 (5 bases). In germline, CDR1 is GTSNPN, CDR2 SVGIG (reference sequence). The CDR3 spans 13 residues. V was pared by 5 bases and J by 6 bases, with 16 bases between. This chain's CDR3 is CAWAPPGRDGYTF. The CDR3 DNA reads TGTGCCTGGGCCCCCCCAGGGAGGGATGGCTACACCTTC.

This chain joins TRBV30 and TRBJ1-5; possible D gene TRBD1, 5 bases. V was cut by 0 bases and J by 6 bases, with 12 bases left in between. CDR1 and CDR2 (germline): GTSNPN, SVGIG (reference sequence). The CDR3 covers 14 residues. CDR3 DNA: TGTGCCTGGAGTGTAAGTCGGGGGTCTCAGCCCCAGCATTTT. Its translation is CAWSVSRGSQPQHF.

DNA of the CDR3: TGTGCCAGCAGCTTATGGGGCGTGAACACCGGGGAGCTGTTTTTT. The encoded protein is CASSLWGVNTGELFF. V and J are TRBV5-8 and TRBJ2-2, with D maybe TRBD1 (5 bases). V was pared by 2 bases and J by 1 base, with 9 bases between. The CDR3 length is 15 residues. CDR1 is SGHTS and CDR2 is YDEGEE in the germline V gene.

The V call is TRBV25-1, the J call TRBJ2-2; 9 nucleotides agree with TRBD2. After removal of 1 base from V and 3 bases from J, the junction contained 3 bases not matched to a gene. Germline loops: CDR1 MGHDK, CDR2 SYGVNS. The CDR3 runs 16 residues. This chain's CDR3 is CASSEWLAGHTGELFF. CDR3 in DNA: TGTGCCAGCAGTGAATGGCTAGCGGGACACACCGGGGAGCTGTTTTTT.

This sequence joins TRBV7-9 and TRBJ1-3; maybe TRBD1 (6 bases). Between the trimmed V and J ends, which lost 3 bases and 0 bases, there was a span of 9 bases. Germline V gene data show CDR1 as SEHNR and CDR2 as FQNEAQ (reference sequence). CDR3 size: 15 residues. The CDR3 loop is CASSLQGFSGNTIYF. In DNA, the CDR3 is TGTGCCAGCAGCTTGCAGGGGTTCTCTGGAAACACCATATATTTT.

The rearrangement joins TRBV7-8 to TRBJ2-7, with D unresolved. V lost 4 bases and J lost 0, with 10 bases in between. Germline CDR1 and CDR2: SGHVS and FQNEAQ. The CDR3 length is 14 residues. The CDR3 DNA reads as TGTGCCAGCAGCTCGCGGATCGTCTCCTACGAGCAGTACTTC. This sequence encodes CASSSRIVSYEQYF.

The V gene is TRBV27, the J gene TRBJ1-5; D is possibly TRBD1 (6 bases). The V end lost 3 bases, the J end lost 4 bases, and 7 bases lay between the germline ends. Germline assignment: CDR1 MNHEY and CDR2 SMNVEV (reference sequence). CDR3 length: 13 amino acids. The chain's CDR3 is CASSFQGNQPQHF. The DNA of the CDR3 is TGTGCCAGCAGTTTTCAGGGGAATCAGCCCCAGCATTTT.

The chain joins TRBV5-4 to TRBJ2-2, with TRBD1 matching over 7 bases. V dropped 6 bases and J dropped 2; count of bases not matched to a gene: 7. The V gene's germline CDR1 is SGHNT and CDR2 YYREEE (reference sequence). The CDR3 loop spans 15 amino acids. The CDR3 protein is CASTVGQVNTGELFF. DNA for the CDR3: TGTGCCAGCACAGTCGGACAGGTCAACACCGGGGAGCTGTTTTTT.

This chain links TRBV27 with TRBJ2-5; possible D gene TRBD1, 6 bases. Between the trimmed V and J ends, which lost 8 bases and 6 bases, there was a span of 16 bases. CDR3 size: 13 residues. Germline V gives CDR1 MNHEY, CDR2 SMNVEV (reference sequence). The CDR3, as DNA: TGTGCCAGCCGAGTGGTACAGGGAAAGACCCAGTACTTC. Translating it yields CASRVVQGKTQYF.

V usage is TRBV30 and J usage is TRBJ1-3; no clear D gene. V was shortened by 0 bases and J by 3 bases, with 6 bases between the two germline ends. The CDR3 consists of 13 residues. Germline-derived CDR1 and CDR2 are GTSNPN and SVGIG (reference sequence). CDR3 DNA: TGTGCCTGGAGTGTAACGGTTGGAAACACCATATATTTT. Encoded protein: CAWSVTVGNTIYF.